This TCR beta chain was observed in a study of CD8 T cells in Susac syndrome. TEMRA cells were FACS-enriched and CD8+ and CD4+ T cells negatively isolated. RNA amounts of roughly 0.5 to 1 ug underwent reverse transcription with random hexamers. Each CDR3 protein gets one entry after TCRdb re-called the immunoSEQ multiplex PCR reads with MiXCR. The data show about 150,000 distinct CDR3 sequences, approximately 96% seen once. V was shortened by 1 base and J by 2 bases, with 12 bases between the two germline ends. This CDR3 region has 15 residues. Germline CDR1 reads MGHRA; CDR2 reads YSYEKL. The sequence came from a human donor with Susac syndrome. The specimen was CD4+ T cells from PBMCs. The chain employs TRBV4-1 and TRBJ2-7; possibly TRBD2 for D (6 bases). The CDR3 protein is CASSQADSGPYEQYF. The CDR3 region has the DNA TGCGCCAGCAGCCAAGCCGATAGCGGCCCCTACGAGCAGTACTTC.